These T cell receptor beta chains were read from a single sample in a study of brain T cells in children with intractable seizures. Libraries were prepared by immunoSEQ multiplex PCR; TCRdb keeps only in-frame clonotypes and omits some of them. The sample gives about 340,000 clones, more than 85% of which show up once; under 7% is in the top ten. This specimen was peripheral blood, taken less than 6 months after surgery. These receptors originate from a boy under two years old with tuberous sclerosis and intractable seizures. The CDR3 runs from the conserved cysteine through the conserved F or W. Fields, in order: V gene, clone size, D gene, J gene, CDR3 protein, CDR3 DNA. The D gene is left open where the match is weak. Clone size is not always given. Where it is, it says once, few, many or a class for expanded clones.

TRBV27	-	-	TRBJ2-7	CASSLRGEYGQYF	TGTGCCAGCAGCCTCAGGGGTGAATACGGGCAGTACTTC
TRBV30	-	-	TRBJ1-2	CAWAVGQPIYGYTF	TGTGCCTGGGCCGTAGGACAGCCAATCTATGGCTACACCTTC
TRBV3-1/TRBV3-2	-	-	TRBJ1-6	CASSQIQENSPLHF	TGTGCCAGCAGCCAGATTCAGGAAAATTCACCCCTCCACTTT
TRBV5-5	-	-	TRBJ2-6	CASSLGTSGANVLTF	TGTGCCAGCAGCTTGGGGACATCTGGGGCCAACGTCCTGACTTTC
TRBV19	-	TRBD1	TRBJ1-2	CASSMLSAFDRVRYGYTF	TGTGCCAGTAGTATGCTCTCCGCCTTTGACAGGGTACGCTATGGCTACACCTTC
TRBV30	-	TRBD1	TRBJ1-1	CAWRAPRGRNEAFF	TGTGCCTGGAGAGCCCCCAGGGGGCGGAATGAAGCTTTCTTT
TRBV7-9	-	-	TRBJ2-2	CASSGNTGELFF	TGTGCCAGCAGCGGGAACACCGGGGAGCTGTTTTTT
TRBV15	-	-	TRBJ2-4	CATSPRFYAAKNIQYF	TGTGCCACCAGCCCGAGGTTTTATGCCGCCAAAAACATTCAGTACTTC
TRBV15	-	-	TRBJ1-5	CATRVNRAGNQPQHF	TGTGCCACCAGAGTTAACAGGGCGGGAAATCAGCCCCAGCATTTT
TRBV7-9	-	-	TRBJ2-1	CASSLSWRAPDNEQFF	TGTGCCAGCAGCTTAAGTTGGCGGGCCCCCGACAATGAGCAGTTCTTC
TRBV11-3	-	-	TRBJ2-5	CASSLDETQYF	TGTGCCAGCAGCTTAGATGAGACCCAGTACTTC
TRBV5-1	-	-	TRBJ2-7	CASSSGKTEPRSYEQYF	TGCGCCAGCAGCTCGGGGAAGACAGAACCCCGCTCCTACGAGCAGTACTTC
TRBV25-1	-	TRBD1	TRBJ1-1	CASSVEGAGRRAFF	TGTGCCAGCAGTGTGGAGGGGGCTGGGAGAAGAGCTTTCTTT
TRBV6-5	-	-	TRBJ2-5	CASSYGFRETQYF	TGTGCCAGCAGTTATGGGTTTCGAGAGACCCAGTACTTC
TRBV15	-	-	TRBJ2-7	CATSREAVWAYEQYF	TGTGCCACCAGCAGAGAGGCGGTGTGGGCCTACGAGCAGTACTTC
TRBV27	-	-	TRBJ2-7	CASSSGTPYEQYF	TGTGCCAGCAGTTCGGGTACGCCCTACGAGCAGTACTTC
TRBV19	-	-	TRBJ1-2	CASSMDSNYGYTF	TGTGCCAGTAGTATGGACAGTAACTATGGCTACACCTTC
TRBV24-1	-	-	TRBJ2-2	CATSDFSGELFF	TGTGCCACCAGTGATTTTTCTGGGGAGCTGTTTTTT
TRBV5-1	-	TRBD2	TRBJ2-3	CASSLGTSVTDTQYF	TGCGCCAGCAGCTTAGGGACTAGCGTCACAGATACGCAGTATTTT
TRBV5-1	-	TRBD2	TRBJ2-5	CASSPSALAGGGKTQYF	TGCGCCAGCAGCCCCTCGGCTCTAGCGGGGGGGGGAAAGACCCAGTACTTC
TRBV6-5	-	-	TRBJ2-6	CASSPTSGANVLTF	TGTGCCAGCAGTCCCACCTCTGGGGCCAACGTCCTGACTTTC
TRBV11-3	-	TRBD2	TRBJ2-3	CASSLDRGVGDTQYF	TGTGCCAGCAGCTTAGACCGGGGGGTCGGAGATACGCAGTATTTT
TRBV30	-	-	TRBJ1-6	CAWSVVVRTVLNPLHF	TGTGCCTGGAGTGTCGTCGTACGGACCGTACTAAATCCCCTCCACTTT
TRBV7-3	-	TRBD2	TRBJ2-1	CASSLTGLAGIGGNEQFF	TGTGCCAGCAGCTTAACGGGACTAGCGGGGATCGGGGGCAATGAGCAGTTCTTC
TRBV3-1/TRBV3-2	-	TRBD2	TRBJ2-7	CASSRWTSAYEQYF	TGTGCCAGCAGCCGGTGGACTAGCGCCTACGAGCAGTACTTC
TRBV27	-	TRBD2	TRBJ2-3	CASSLGLAGGDTQYF	TGTGCCAGCAGTTTAGGGCTAGCGGGAGGAGATACGCAGTATTTT
TRBV24-1	once	-	TRBJ2-2	CATSPARDGAGELFF	TGTGCCACCAGTCCCGCCAGGGACGGGGCCGGGGAGCTGTTTTTT
TRBV5-6	-	TRBD1	TRBJ2-7	CASRRDRPYEQYF	TGTGCCAGCAGGAGGGACAGACCCTACGAGCAGTACTTC
TRBV18	-	TRBD2	TRBJ2-5	CASSPLAGARRETQYF	TGTGCCAGCTCACCTCTAGCGGGGGCCCGGAGGGAGACCCAGTACTTC
TRBV10-2	-	-	TRBJ2-3	CASSDWATPIHTDTQYF	TGCGCCAGCAGTGATTGGGCCACCCCCATTCACACAGATACGCAGTATTTT
TRBV18	-	-	TRBJ1-4	CASSPGPQGMRGGTNEKLFF	TGTGCCAGCTCACCCGGGCCACAGGGTATGCGAGGGGGGACTAATGAAAAACTGTTTTTT
TRBV30	-	TRBD1	TRBJ1-2	CAWMDRGGGYTF	TGTGCCTGGATGGACAGGGGAGGTGGCTACACCTTC
TRBV29-1	-	-	TRBJ2-5	CSVECVQPKETQYF	TGCAGCGTTGAATGTGTACAGCCGAAAGAGACCCAGTACTTC
TRBV27	-	TRBD1	TRBJ2-7	CASSSGQGVYEQYF	TGTGCCAGCAGTTCGGGACAGGGGGTCTACGAGCAGTACTTC
TRBV24-1	-	TRBD1	TRBJ2-3	CATSDSDRGMDTQYF	TGTGCCACCAGTGACTCTGACAGGGGGATGGATACGCAGTATTTT
TRBV2	-	-	TRBJ1-1	CASSEQVGATEAFF	TGTGCCAGCAGTGAACAGGTTGGGGCCACTGAAGCTTTCTTT
TRBV29-1	-	-	TRBJ2-1	CSVASGSYNEQFF	TGCAGCGTTGCCAGCGGGTCCTACAATGAGCAGTTCTTC
TRBV9	-	-	TRBJ1-4	CASSALDGREKLFF	TGTGCCAGCAGCGCCCTGGACGGGAGGGAAAAACTGTTTTTT
TRBV30	-	-	TRBJ2-7	CAWSRSSYEQYF	TGTGCCTGGAGTAGGAGCTCCTACGAGCAGTACTTC
TRBV15	-	-	TRBJ2-7	CATSSLWGLGEQYF	TGTGCCACCAGCAGTCTCTGGGGGTTGGGGGAGCAGTACTTC